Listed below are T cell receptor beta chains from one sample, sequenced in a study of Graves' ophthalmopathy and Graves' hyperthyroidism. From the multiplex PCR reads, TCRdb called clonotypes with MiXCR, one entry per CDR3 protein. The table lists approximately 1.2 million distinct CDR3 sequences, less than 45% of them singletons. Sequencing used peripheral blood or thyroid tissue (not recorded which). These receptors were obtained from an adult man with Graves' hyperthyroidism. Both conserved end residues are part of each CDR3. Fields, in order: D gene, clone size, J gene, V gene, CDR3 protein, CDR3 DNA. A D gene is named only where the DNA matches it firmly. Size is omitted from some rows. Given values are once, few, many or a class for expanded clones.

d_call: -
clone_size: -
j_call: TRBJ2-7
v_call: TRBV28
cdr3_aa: CASSMRRVEQYF
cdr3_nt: TGTGCCAGCAGTATGAGAAGGGTTGAGCAGTACTTC

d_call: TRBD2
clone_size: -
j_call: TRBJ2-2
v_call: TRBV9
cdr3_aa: CASSAGPDREVAGELFF
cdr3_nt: TGTGCCAGCAGCGCCGGGCCGGATCGGGAGGTTGCCGGGGAGCTGTTTTTT

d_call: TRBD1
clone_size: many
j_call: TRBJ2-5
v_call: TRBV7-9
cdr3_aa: CASSLGWTGAFQETQYF
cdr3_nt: TGTGCCAGCAGCTTAGGGTGGACAGGCGCCTTCCAAGAGACCCAGTACTTC

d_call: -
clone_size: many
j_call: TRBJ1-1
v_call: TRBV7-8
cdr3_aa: CASSAHRGIRTEAFF
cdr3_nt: TGTGCCAGCAGCGCACACCGGGGGATCAGGACTGAAGCTTTCTTT

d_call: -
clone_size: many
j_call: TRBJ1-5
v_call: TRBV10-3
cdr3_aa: CAISEIGYSQPQHF
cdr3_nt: TGTGCCATCAGTGAGATAGGTTATTCACAGCCCCAGCATTTT

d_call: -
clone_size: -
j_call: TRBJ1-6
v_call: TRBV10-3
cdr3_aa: CAISFGLNSPLHF
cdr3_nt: TGTGCCATCAGTTTTGGACTCAATTCACCCCTCCACTTT

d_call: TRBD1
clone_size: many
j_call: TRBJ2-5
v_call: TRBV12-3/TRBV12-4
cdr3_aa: CASRKGQGQETQYF
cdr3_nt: TGTGCCAGCAGAAAAGGACAGGGCCAAGAGACCCAGTACTTC

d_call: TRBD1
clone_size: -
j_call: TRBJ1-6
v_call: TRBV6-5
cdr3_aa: CASTRQGASYNSPLHF
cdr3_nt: TGTGCCAGCACACGACAGGGAGCCTCCTATAATTCACCCCTCCACTTT

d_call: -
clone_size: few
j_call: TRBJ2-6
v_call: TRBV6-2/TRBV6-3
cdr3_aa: CASRRFSGANVLTF
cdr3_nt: TGTGCCAGCAGGCGCTTCTCTGGGGCCAACGTCCTGACTTTC

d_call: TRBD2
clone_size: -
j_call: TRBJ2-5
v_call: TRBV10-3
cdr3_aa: CATRTSGNWETQYF
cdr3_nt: TGTGCCACCAGGACTAGCGGGAATTGGGAGACCCAGTACTTC

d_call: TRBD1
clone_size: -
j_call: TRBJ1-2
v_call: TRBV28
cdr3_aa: CASSTRKQGNYGYTF
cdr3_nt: TGTGCCAGCAGTACCCGGAAACAGGGGAACTATGGCTACACCTTC

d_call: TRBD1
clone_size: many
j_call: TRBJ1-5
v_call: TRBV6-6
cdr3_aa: CASSYVRDRGQQPQHF
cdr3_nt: TGTGCCAGCAGTTACGTAAGGGACAGGGGGCAGCAGCCCCAGCATTTT

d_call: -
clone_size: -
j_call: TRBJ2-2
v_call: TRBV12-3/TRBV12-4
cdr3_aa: CASRMGATGTGELFF
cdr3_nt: TGTGCCAGCAGGATGGGGGCAACGGGGACCGGGGAGCTGTTTTTT

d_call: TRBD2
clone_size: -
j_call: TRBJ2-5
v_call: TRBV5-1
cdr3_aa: CASSLGASGGRETQYF
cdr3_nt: TGCGCCAGCAGCTTGGGGGCGAGCGGGGGCAGGGAGACCCAGTACTTC

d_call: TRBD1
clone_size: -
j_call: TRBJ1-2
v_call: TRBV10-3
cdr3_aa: CAISEGTDRSYGYTF
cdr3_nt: TGTGCCATCAGTGAGGGCACGGACAGGAGTTATGGCTACACCTTC

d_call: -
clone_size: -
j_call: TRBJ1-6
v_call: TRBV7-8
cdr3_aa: CATSLRYQNSPLHF
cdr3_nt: TGTGCCACCAGCCTGAGGTACCAGAATTCACCCCTCCACTTT

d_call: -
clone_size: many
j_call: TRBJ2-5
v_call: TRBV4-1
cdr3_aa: CASSQGGIQETQYF
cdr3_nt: TGCGCCAGCAGCCAGGGGGGTATCCAAGAGACCCAGTACTTC

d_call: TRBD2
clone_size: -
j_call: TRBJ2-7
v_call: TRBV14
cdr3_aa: CASNRTSGRGEQYF
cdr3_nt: TGTGCCAGCAATCGGACTAGCGGGAGGGGCGAGCAGTACTTC

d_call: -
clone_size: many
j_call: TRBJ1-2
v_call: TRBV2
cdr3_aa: CASSETRGYTF
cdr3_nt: TGTGCCAGCTCGGAGACCCGTGGCTACACCTTC

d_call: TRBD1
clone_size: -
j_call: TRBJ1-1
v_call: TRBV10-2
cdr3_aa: CASSRTGGTAEAFF
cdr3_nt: TGTGCCAGCAGTCGAACAGGGGGAACTGCTGAAGCTTTCTTT